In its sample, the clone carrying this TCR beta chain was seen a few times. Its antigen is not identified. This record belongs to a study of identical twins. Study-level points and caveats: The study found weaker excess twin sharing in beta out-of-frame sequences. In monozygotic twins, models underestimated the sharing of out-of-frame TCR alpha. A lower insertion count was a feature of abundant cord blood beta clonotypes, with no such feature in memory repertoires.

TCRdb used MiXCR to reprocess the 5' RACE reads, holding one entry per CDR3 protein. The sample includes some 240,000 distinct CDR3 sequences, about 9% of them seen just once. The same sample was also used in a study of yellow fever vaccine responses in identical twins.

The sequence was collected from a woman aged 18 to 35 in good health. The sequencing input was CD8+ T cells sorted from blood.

CDR3 sequence reads: CASSSLLYEQFF. The CDR3 region has the DNA TGTGCCAGCAGCTCCCTCCTCTATGAGCAGTTCTTC. This chain links TRBV7-9 with TRBJ2-1, with unresolved D. Germline-derived CDR1 and CDR2 are SEHNR and FQNEAQ (reference sequence). The V and J ends lost 4 bases and 8 bases respectively, with 9 bases between them. This CDR3 region has 12 residues. Together with reference TRBV7-9 and TRBJ2-1, the CDR3 gives the full variable domain: DTGVSQNPRHKITKRGQNVTFRCDPISEHNRLYWYRQTLGQGPEFLTYFQNEAQLEKSRLLSDRFSAERPKGSFSTLEIQRTEQGDSAMYLCASSSLLYEQFFGPGTRLTVL.